Described below is a single T cell receptor beta chain sequence and its context. The target antigen is unknown. This sequence may be a read error, since a much larger clone differs from it by one base. These data are taken from a study of read filtering for tumor transcriptome and immune sequencing. Points from the study as a whole: The CD138-negative fraction was mixed bone marrow immune cells, not pure T cells.

From roughly 0.4 ug of RNA, a library with molecular barcoded alpha/delta and beta/gamma adaptors was made. TCRdb analysed the reads with MiXCR anew, one entry per CDR3 protein. The sample shows tens of thousands of distinct CDR3 sequences, around an eighth of them seen only once. Germline V gene lookup returns CDR1 MNHEY and CDR2 SVGAGI. The CDR3 runs 13 residues. This sequence originates from a donor at least 40 years old with multiple myeloma. The specimen sequenced was a population of CD138-negative cells sorted from bone marrow. The chain combines TRBV6-5 with TRBJ1-2; D remains ambiguous. The CDR3 spells CAGSYSSLYGYTF. Written as DNA, the CDR3 is TGTGCCGGCAGTTACTCGTCGCTCTATGGCTACACCTTC.